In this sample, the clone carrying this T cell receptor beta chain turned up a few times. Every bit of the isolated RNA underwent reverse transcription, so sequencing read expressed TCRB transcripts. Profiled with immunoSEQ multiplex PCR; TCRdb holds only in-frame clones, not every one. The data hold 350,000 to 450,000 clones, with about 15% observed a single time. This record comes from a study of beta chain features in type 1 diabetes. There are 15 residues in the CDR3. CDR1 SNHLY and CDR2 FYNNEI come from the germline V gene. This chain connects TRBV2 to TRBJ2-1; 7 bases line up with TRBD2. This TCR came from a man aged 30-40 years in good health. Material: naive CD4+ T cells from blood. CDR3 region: CATQRDLAVYNEQFF. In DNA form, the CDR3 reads TGTGCGACCCAGAGGGATCTAGCGGTCTACAATGAGCAGTTCTTC.